These 27 T cell receptor beta chains share one sample of origin, sequenced in a study of cytomegalovirus exposure and HLA in healthy donors. Primers included in the PCR were 60 Vbeta and 13 Jbeta primers. The repertoire was sequenced with immunoSEQ multiplex PCR; TCRdb's copy has only in-frame clones and lacks some. The repertoire holds fewer than 200,000 clones, with roughly 12% as singletons. Sample: PBMCs. Source of these receptors: a man aged 45-65 years in good health and CMV-seropositive.

This clone has only a few counts. CDR3 sequence: CASGLGQTVGGYTF. The CDR3 DNA is TGTGCTAGTGGTTTGGGTCAAACAGTAGGCGGCTACACCTTC. This chain uses TRBV12-5 with TRBJ1-2; D not certain. Trimming cost V 1 base and J 8 bases, with 14 bases left between them. CDR1 and CDR2 (germline): LGHNT, FRNRAP. This CDR3 contains 14 residues.

In its sample, this clone was seen a few times. The chain links TRBV6-1 to TRBJ1-4; no definite D call. There are 14 residues in the CDR3. Trimming stripped 5 bases from V and 0 bases from J, with 7 bases between. CDR1 is MNHNS, CDR2 SASEGT, per germline. CDR3 coding DNA: TGTGCCAGCAGTCCACTGACAACTAATGAAAAACTGTTTTTT. This sequence encodes CASSPLTTNEKLFF.

This clone came up a few times. The gene calls are TRBV9 and TRBJ1-6; D not resolved. V was cut by 3 bases and J by 5 bases, with 9 bases left in between. The CDR3 contains 14 residues. The V gene's germline CDR1 is SGDLS and CDR2 YYNGEE. The CDR3 loop is CASSGRRDNSPLHF. CDR3 DNA: TGTGCCAGCAGCGGAAGACGGGATAATTCACCCCTCCACTTT. The variable domain in full, with the rest retrieved from reference TRBV9 and TRBJ1-6, is DSGVTQTPKHLITATGQRVTLRCSPRSGDLSVYWYQQSLDQGLQFLIQYYNGEERAKGNILERFSAQQFPDLHSELNLSSLELGDSALYFCASSGRRDNSPLHFGNGTRLTVT.

The chain recombines TRBV4-2 with TRBJ2-2, with TRBD2 matching over 11 bases. The germline CDR1 and CDR2 sequences are LGHNA and YNFKEQ. Unmatched junction bases numbered 8, after V lost 4 bases and J lost 1 base. The CDR3 spans 18 residues. Here the CDR3 reads CASSRMALAGENTGELFF. The CDR3 DNA sequence: TGTGCCAGCAGCCGGATGGCACTAGCGGGGGAGAACACCGGGGAGCTGTTTTTT.

The chain recombines TRBV9 with TRBJ1-6; D gene unclear. V was pared by 3 bases and J by 10 bases, with 14 bases between. CDR1 and CDR2 from the germline V gene are SGDLS and YYNGEE. The CDR3 spans 14 residues. CDR3 in amino acids: CASSAEGERSPLHF. The CDR3 bases are TGTGCCAGCAGCGCCGAGGGAGAACGGTCACCCCTCCACTTT.

This clone was counted a few times. The V call is TRBV6-5, the J call TRBJ1-2; D perhaps matches TRBD1 (6 bases). Germline V lookup: CDR1 MNHEY, CDR2 SVGAGI. The CDR3 sequence is 13 residues long. V lost 8 bases, J lost 8 bases, and 18 bases lay in between. CDR3 bases: TGTGCCAGCCCCGGACAGAGTATAGCGGGCTACACCTTC. Translating it yields CASPGQSIAGYTF.

This clone came up a few times. The chain is built from TRBV9 and TRBJ2-2, with unresolved D. CDR3 length: 16 residues. Trimming removed 0 bases at V and 1 base at J, with 10 bases between. CDR1 is SGDLS, CDR2 YYNGEE, per germline. In nucleotides, the CDR3 is TGTGCCAGCAGCGTAGGGGCAGGTGGGAACACCGGGGAGCTGTTTTTT. Its protein is CASSVGAGGNTGELFF. Supplemented by reference TRBV9 and TRBJ2-2, the full variable domain reads DSGVTQTPKHLITATGQRVTLRCSPRSGDLSVYWYQQSLDQGLQFLIQYYNGEERAKGNILERFSAQQFPDLHSELNLSSLELGDSALYFCASSVGAGGNTGELFFGEGSRLTVL.

This clone was recorded a few times. The chain uses TRBV5-1 and TRBJ2-1, with 10 bases fitting TRBD2. The junction had 15 bases not matched to a gene; V was cut back by 2 bases and J by 7 bases. CDR1 is SGHRS, CDR2 YFSETQ, per germline. The CDR3 is made up of 18 amino acids. CDR3 nucleotide sequence: TGCGCCAGCAGCTTTGGGCTAGCGGGGGCCACAAATGAGAATGAGCAGTTCTTC. It translates to CASSFGLAGATNENEQFF.

This clone was recorded a few times. The V gene is TRBV29-1, the J gene TRBJ1-2; no firm D call. Trimming shortened V by 7 bases and J by 8 bases, and 14 bases separated the two germline ends. The CDR3 runs to 11 residues. Germline V lookup: CDR1 SQVTM, CDR2 ANQGSEA. CDR3 sequence reads: CSASPTRGYTF. In DNA, the CDR3 is TGCAGCGCGTCACCGACACGGGGCTACACCTTC.

This clone has a handful of counts. The V and J genes are TRBV5-1 and TRBJ1-5; a weak D match, TRBD1 (6 bases). Per the germline V gene, CDR1 is SGHRS and CDR2 is YFSETQ. This CDR3 contains 14 residues. The V and J ends lost 4 bases and 2 bases respectively, with 10 bases between them. The CDR3 spells CASSQGGGNQPQHF. The CDR3 region has the DNA TGCGCCAGCAGCCAAGGGGGTGGCAATCAGCCCCAGCATTTT.

The V and J genes are TRBV5-4 and TRBJ1-2, with 9 bases fitting TRBD1. The CDR3 sequence is 15 residues long. V gave up 3 bases and J gave up 4 bases; unmatched junction bases: 7. CDR1 is SGHNT and CDR2 is YYREEE in the germline V gene (reference sequence). The chain's CDR3 is CASSSRQGVGYGYTF. The CDR3 nucleotides are TGTGCCAGCAGCTCCAGACAGGGGGTGGGCTATGGCTACACCTTC. The whole variable domain, filled in from reference TRBV5-4 and TRBJ1-2, reads ETGVTQSPTHLIKTRGQQVTLRCSSQSGHNTVSWYQQALGQGPQFIFQYYREEENGRGNFPPRFSGLQFPNYSSELNVNALELDDSALYLCASSSRQGVGYGYTFGSGTRLTVV.

A few counts support this clone. The chain has TRBV7-6 and TRBJ1-5; D unclear. The germline V gene encodes CDR1 SGHVS and CDR2 FNYEAQ. V was clipped by 5 bases and J by 5 bases, with 13 bases between them. The CDR3 extends over 14 amino acids. The CDR3 DNA reads TGTGCCAGCAGCCCCCGACCGCAGGATCAGCCCCAGCATTTT. It codes for CASSPRPQDQPQHF.

This chain joins TRBV7-6 and TRBJ1-2; D is possibly TRBD1 (6 bases). V shed 2 bases and J shed 3 bases, with 19 bases lying between them. This CDR3 comprises 17 residues. From germline, CDR1 is SGHVS and CDR2 FNYEAQ. The CDR3 nucleotides are TGTGCCAGCAGCTTAATGGCCCGCATCGAGGGGGACTATGGCTACACCTTC. As protein: CASSLMARIEGDYGYTF. The full variable domain, with the rest looked up from reference TRBV7-6 and TRBJ1-2, is GAGVSQSPRYKVTKRGQDVALRCDPISGHVSLYWYRQALGQGPEFLTYFNYEAQQDKSGLPNDRFSAERPEGSISTLTIQRTEQRDSAMYRCASSLMARIEGDYGYTFGSGTRLTVV.

V gene TRBV30 combines with J gene TRBJ1-1; the D is unclear. The CDR3 consists of 13 residues. Per germline, CDR1 GTSNPN and CDR2 SVGIG (reference sequence). V lost 0 bases to trimming and J lost 0 bases, with 5 bases between them. The CDR3 sequence is CAWSVSMNTEAFF. The CDR3 region has the DNA TGTGCCTGGAGTGTATCCATGAACACTGAAGCTTTCTTT.

The DNA for the CDR3 is TGTGCCAGCACTGGGACAAGAGGTGAAAAACTGTTTTTT. This translates into CASTGTRGEKLFF. The V gene is TRBV6-6, the J gene TRBJ1-4, with a possible D match to TRBD1 (6 bases). Germline V gene sequence: CDR1 MNHNY, CDR2 SVGAGI (reference sequence). The CDR3 runs 13 residues. V was clipped by 7 bases and J by 7 bases, with 13 bases between them.

This clone was observed a few times. The chain recombines TRBV27 with TRBJ2-4, with D possibly TRBD2 on 5 matching bases. CDR1 and CDR2 (germline): MNHEY, SMNVEV (reference sequence). The ends were cut back, 6 bases at V and 1 base at J, with 13 bases in the middle. This CDR3 contains 15 residues. The CDR3 sequence is CASSYIPGAKNIQYF. Written as DNA, the CDR3 is TGTGCCAGCAGCTACATCCCGGGGGCCAAAAACATTCAGTACTTC.

The table lists this clone with a few counts. The rearrangement joins TRBV9 to TRBJ1-4; no clear D. The CDR3 runs to 16 residues. Germline V CDR1 and CDR2: SGDLS, YYNGEE. V shed 4 bases and J shed 5 bases, with 18 bases lying between them. Written as DNA, the CDR3 is TGTGCCAGCAGCTCCCGGTCCGGGATGAAGAATGAAAAACTGTTTTTT. Translating it yields CASSSRSGMKNEKLFF.

This clone was detected only a few times. The chain couples TRBV10-3 to TRBJ1-1; D might be TRBD1 (5 bases). The CDR3 consists of 14 residues. With 2 bases removed from V and 0 bases from J, the gap between germline ends came to 7 bases. Germline CDR1 is ENHRY and CDR2 is SYGVKD. The DNA of the CDR3 is TGTGCCATCAGTGAGCAAGGGGTGAACACTGAAGCTTTCTTT. Protein: CAISEQGVNTEAFF.

V usage is TRBV9 and J usage is TRBJ2-5; TRBD1 matches 7 bases. The J call is in doubt because the DNA end fits TRBJ2-7 better. Looked up from germline, CDR1 is SGDLS and CDR2 is YYNGEE. The CDR3 loop spans 16 amino acids. CDR3: CASSVGVGDSTYEQYF. DNA for the CDR3: TGTGCCAGCAGCGTAGGGGTGGGGGACAGTACCTACGAGCAGTACTTC.

The chain links TRBV2 to TRBJ2-3, with a possible D match to TRBD1 (5 bases). Deletions cut 10 bases from V and 2 bases from J, with 10 bases between. Germline V gene sequence: CDR1 SNHLY, CDR2 FYNNEI. The CDR3 is 12 amino acids. In nucleotides, the CDR3 is TGTGCCATGACGACAGACACAGATACGCAGTATTTT. It is translated as CAMTTDTDTQYF. Complete variable domain (other parts from reference TRBV2 and TRBJ2-3): EPEVTQTPSHQVTQMGQEVILRCVPISNHLYFYWYRQILGQKVEFLVSFYNNEISEKSEIFDDQFSVERPDGSNFTLKIRSTKLEDSAMYFCAMTTDTDTQYFGPGTRLTVL.

The chain carries TRBV11-3 and TRBJ2-7; possibly TRBD1 for D (7 bases). V gave up 3 bases and J gave up 5 bases, with 8 bases separating them. The CDR3 is made up of 12 amino acids. Germline CDR1 reads SGHNT; CDR2 reads YENEEA. In nucleotides, the CDR3 is TGTGCCAGCAGCTTCAGGGGGGACGAGCAGTACGTC. Translation: CASSFRGDEQYV.

In its sample, this clone was seen a few times. Additional DNA sequences in this sample encode the identical CDR3. This chain uses TRBV18 with TRBJ1-1, with 7 nucleotides matching TRBD1. J gave up 2 bases and V 2 bases, and 2 bases lay outside the gene matches. The length of the CDR3 is 14 residues. Germline CDR1 and CDR2: KGHSH and LQKENI. The CDR3 loop reads CASSPGTANTEAFF. The CDR3 DNA follows: TGTGCCAGCTCACCAGGGACAGCCAACACTGAAGCTTTCTTT.

The rearrangement joins TRBV20-1 to TRBJ2-3, with D maybe TRBD1 (6 bases). CDR3 length: 10 residues. Trimming removed 6 bases from V and 6 bases from J, with 7 bases in between. Germline V CDR1 and CDR2: DFQATT, SNEGSKA (reference sequence). CDR3 region: CSARGDTQYF. The CDR3 DNA is TGCAGTGCAAGGGGGGATACGCAGTATTTT.

This clone was detected a few times. The chain combines TRBV20-1 with TRBJ2-1; D remains ambiguous. Trimming left V 3 bases short and J 8 bases short, with 8 bases between. Germline values: CDR1 DFQATT, CDR2 SNEGSKA (reference sequence). This CDR3 spans 11 amino acids. The CDR3 DNA follows: TGCAGTGCTAGCCCTGTCTATGAGCAGTTCTTC. Amino acid sequence: CSASPVYEQFF.

The CDR3 DNA reads TGTGCCAGCAGCTTAGGGTCGGGACAGGCTTCCTACGAGCAGTACTTC. Its translation: CASSLGSGQASYEQYF. V and J are TRBV7-9 and TRBJ2-7; 8 positions match TRBD1. V trimming: 1 base; J trimming: 1 base; junction bases outside the gene matches: 6. The CDR3 contains 16 residues. Germline assignment: CDR1 SEHNR and CDR2 FQNEAQ (reference sequence).

This clone was observed a few times. The V and J genes are TRBV5-5 and TRBJ2-7, with TRBD1 identical over 8 bases. Looked up from germline, CDR1 is SGHKS and CDR2 is YYEKEE (reference sequence). This CDR3 spans 14 amino acids. With 2 bases clipped from V and 2 bases from J, the junction kept 3 bases outside the gene matches. Here the CDR3 reads CASSLGQGPYEQYV. DNA for the CDR3: TGTGCCAGCAGCTTAGGACAGGGACCCTACGAGCAGTACGTC.

This clone was counted only a few times. The genes are TRBV28 and TRBJ2-1; weak D call: TRBD2 (7 bases). The length of the CDR3 is 15 residues. Trimming took off 6 bases at V and 2 bases at J, with 14 bases between the two ends. Germline V gives CDR1 MDHEN, CDR2 SYDVKM. The CDR3 is CASRGGAAAYNEQFF. The DNA of the CDR3 is TGTGCCAGCAGGGGGGGGGCAGCAGCCTACAATGAGCAGTTCTTC.